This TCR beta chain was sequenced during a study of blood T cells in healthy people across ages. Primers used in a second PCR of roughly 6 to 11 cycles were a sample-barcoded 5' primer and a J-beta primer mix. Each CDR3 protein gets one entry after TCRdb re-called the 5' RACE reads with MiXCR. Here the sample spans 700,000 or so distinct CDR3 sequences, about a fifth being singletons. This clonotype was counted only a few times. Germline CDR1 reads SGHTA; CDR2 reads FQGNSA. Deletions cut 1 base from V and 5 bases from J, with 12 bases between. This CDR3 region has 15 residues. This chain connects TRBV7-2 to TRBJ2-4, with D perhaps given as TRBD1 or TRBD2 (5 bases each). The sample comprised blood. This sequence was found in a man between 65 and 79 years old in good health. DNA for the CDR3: TGTGCCAGCAGCTTAGGAGGGGTTCTCCAAAACATTCAGTACTTC. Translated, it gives CASSLGGVLQNIQYF.